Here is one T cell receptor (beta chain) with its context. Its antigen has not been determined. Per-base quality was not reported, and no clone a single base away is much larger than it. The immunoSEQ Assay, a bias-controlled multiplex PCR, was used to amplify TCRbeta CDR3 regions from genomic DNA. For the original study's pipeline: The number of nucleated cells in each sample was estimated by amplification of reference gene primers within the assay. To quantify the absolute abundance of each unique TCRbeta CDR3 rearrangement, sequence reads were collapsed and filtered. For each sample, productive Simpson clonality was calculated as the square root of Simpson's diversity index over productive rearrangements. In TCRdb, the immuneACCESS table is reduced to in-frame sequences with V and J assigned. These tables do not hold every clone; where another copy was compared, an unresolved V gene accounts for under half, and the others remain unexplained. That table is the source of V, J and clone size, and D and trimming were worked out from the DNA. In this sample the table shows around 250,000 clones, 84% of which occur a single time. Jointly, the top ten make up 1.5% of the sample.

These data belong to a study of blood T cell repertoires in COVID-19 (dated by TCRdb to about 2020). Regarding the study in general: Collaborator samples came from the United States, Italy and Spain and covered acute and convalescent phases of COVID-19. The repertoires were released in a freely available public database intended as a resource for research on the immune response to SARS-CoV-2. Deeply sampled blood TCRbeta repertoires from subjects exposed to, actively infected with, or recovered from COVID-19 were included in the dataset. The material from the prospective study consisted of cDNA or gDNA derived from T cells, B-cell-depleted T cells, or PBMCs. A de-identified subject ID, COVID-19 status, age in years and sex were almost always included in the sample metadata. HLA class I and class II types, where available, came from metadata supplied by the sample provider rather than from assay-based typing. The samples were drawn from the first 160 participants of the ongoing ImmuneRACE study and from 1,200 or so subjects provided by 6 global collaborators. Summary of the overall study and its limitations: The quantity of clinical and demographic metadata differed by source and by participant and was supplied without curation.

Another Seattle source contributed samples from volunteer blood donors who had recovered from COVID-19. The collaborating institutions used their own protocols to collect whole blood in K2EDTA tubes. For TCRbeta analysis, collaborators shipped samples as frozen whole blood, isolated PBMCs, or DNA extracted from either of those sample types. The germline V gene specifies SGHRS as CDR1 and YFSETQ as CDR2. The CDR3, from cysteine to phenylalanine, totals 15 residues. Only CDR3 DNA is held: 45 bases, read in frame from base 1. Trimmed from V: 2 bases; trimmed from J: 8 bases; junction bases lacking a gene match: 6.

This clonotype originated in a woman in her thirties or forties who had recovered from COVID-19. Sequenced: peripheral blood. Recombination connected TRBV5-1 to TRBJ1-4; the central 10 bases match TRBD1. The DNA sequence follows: TGCGCCAGCAGCTTTCGGACAGGGGGGAAAGAAAAACTGTTTTTT. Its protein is CASSFRTGGKEKLFF.